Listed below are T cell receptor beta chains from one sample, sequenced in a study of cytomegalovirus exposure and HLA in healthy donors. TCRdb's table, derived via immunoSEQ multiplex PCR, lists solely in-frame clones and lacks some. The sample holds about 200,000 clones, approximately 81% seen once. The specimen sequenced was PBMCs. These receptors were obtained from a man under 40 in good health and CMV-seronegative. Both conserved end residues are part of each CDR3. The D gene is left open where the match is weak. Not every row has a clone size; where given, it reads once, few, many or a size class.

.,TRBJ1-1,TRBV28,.,TGTGCCAGCAGCACCCCGGGTGAAGCTTTCTTT,CASSTPGEAFF
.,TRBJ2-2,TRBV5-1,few,TGCGCCAGCAGCTTGGGACAGGTGAACACCGGGGAGCTGTTTTTT,CASSLGQVNTGELFF
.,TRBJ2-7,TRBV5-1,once,TGCGCCAGCAGCTTGGTAAGGGACTCCCCATCCTACGAGCAGTACTTC,CASSLVRDSPSYEQYF
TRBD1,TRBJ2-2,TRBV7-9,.,TGTGCCAGCAGCTTAGTCCACGGGACAGCTACCGGGGAGCTGTTTTTT,CASSLVHGTATGELFF
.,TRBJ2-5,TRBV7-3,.,TGTGCCAGCAGCTTAATCGGCGGCCCCGGAGAGACCCAGTACTTC,CASSLIGGPGETQYF
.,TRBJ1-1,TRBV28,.,TGTGCCAGCAGCCCCCTCTCCCACACTGAAGCTTTCTTT,CASSPLSHTEAFF
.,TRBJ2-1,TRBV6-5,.,TGTGCCAGCAGTTACTCTAAACTAGCCTACAATGAGCAGTTCTTC,CASSYSKLAYNEQFF
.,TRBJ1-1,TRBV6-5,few,TGTGCCAGCAGGCGCACAGGCGCACCTTGGGCTTTCTTT,CASRRTGAPWAFF
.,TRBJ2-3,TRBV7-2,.,TGTGCCAGCAGCTGGACGGGGGGCACGCAGTATTTT,CASSWTGGTQYF
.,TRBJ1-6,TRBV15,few,TGTGCCACCAGCAGATACTACAGGACGGAAAATTCACCCCTCCACTTT,CATSRYYRTENSPLHF
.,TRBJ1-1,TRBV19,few,TGTGCCAGTGCCCCAATAGGGGCCGTGAACACTGAAGCTTTCTTT,CASAPIGAVNTEAFF
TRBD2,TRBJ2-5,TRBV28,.,TGTGCCAGCAGTTCCATACTAGCGGGGGCCCAAGAGACCCAGTACTTC,CASSSILAGAQETQYF
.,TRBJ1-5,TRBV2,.,TGTGCCAGCAGTGTATCAACAGGGAACAATCAGCCCCAGCATTTT,CASSVSTGNNQPQHF
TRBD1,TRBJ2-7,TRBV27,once,TGTGCCAGCAGTGCCGGGACAGGGAGCTACGAGCAGTACTTC,CASSAGTGSYEQYF
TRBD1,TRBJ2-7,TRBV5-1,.,TGCGCCAGCAGTCCCACCGTGGGACAGAAGTACGAGCAGTACTTC,CASSPTVGQKYEQYF
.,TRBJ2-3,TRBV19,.,TGTGCCAGTAGTATCTGGGGGGAGCTGGACACAGATACGCAGTATTTT,CASSIWGELDTDTQYF
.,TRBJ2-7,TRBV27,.,TGTGCCAGCAGTTTATCCGCGTCCTCCCCCTCCTACTACGAGCAGTACTTC,CASSLSASSPSYYEQYF
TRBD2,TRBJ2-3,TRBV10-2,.,TGCGCCAGCAGTGAGTCGCGGGCTAGCGGGACCAACACAGATACGCAGTATTTT,CASSESRASGTNTDTQYF
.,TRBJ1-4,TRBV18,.,TGTGCCAGCTCACCACCCGAGGGTCTAGTTGAAAAACTGTTTTTT,CASSPPEGLVEKLFF
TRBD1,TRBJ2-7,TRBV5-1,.,TGCGCCAGCAGCCCGCGCCCGGGACAGGTCACTTACGAGCAGTACTTC,CASSPRPGQVTYEQYF
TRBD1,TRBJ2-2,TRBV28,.,TGTGCCAGCAGCTCCCCCGGGACAGGATCGAACACCGGGGAGCTGTTTTTT,CASSSPGTGSNTGELFF
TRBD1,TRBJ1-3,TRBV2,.,TGTGCCAGCAGCCTCAATCCACAGGGGGGAGGTGGAAACACCATATATTTT,CASSLNPQGGGGNTIYF
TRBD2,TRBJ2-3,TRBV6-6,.,TGTGCCAGCAGTTCGCCTAGCGGGCAAACAGATACGCAGTATTTT,CASSSPSGQTDTQYF
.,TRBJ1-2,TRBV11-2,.,TGTGCCAGCAGCGTAGGGGTGGAGGGCTACACCTTC,CASSVGVEGYTF
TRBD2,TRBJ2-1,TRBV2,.,TGTGCCAGCAGTGATTTCGTAGCGGGGGGGCAGTTCTTC,CASSDFVAGGQFF
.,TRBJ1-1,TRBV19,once,TGTGCCAGTAGTATGGCCCCTCGGGGGATGAACACTGAAGCTTTCTTT,CASSMAPRGMNTEAFF
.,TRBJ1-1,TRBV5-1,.,TGCGCCAGCAGCTTTACAGGCCCCCAAGGAGCTGAAGCTTTCTTT,CASSFTGPQGAEAFF
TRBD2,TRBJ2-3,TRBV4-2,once,TGTGCCAGCAGCCAACCCGGCCTAGCGGGGGGGCCAGGGGCAGATACGCAGTATTTT,CASSQPGLAGGPGADTQYF
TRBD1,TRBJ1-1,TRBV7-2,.,TGTGCCAGCAAGCGGGACAGGGGAAGGTTGGACGAAGCTTTCTTT,CASKRDRGRLDEAFF
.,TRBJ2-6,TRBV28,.,TGTGCCAGCAGTTTATTGTTCGTAGGCTCTGGGGCCAGCGTCCTGACTTTC,CASSLLFVGSGASVLTF
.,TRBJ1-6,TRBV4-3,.,TGCGCCAGCAGCCAAGATCTGGGGAGCGTTTCACCCCTCCACTTT,CASSQDLGSVSPLHF
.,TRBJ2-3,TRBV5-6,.,TGTGCCAGCAGCTTGTGGACCGGGGTTACGCAGTATTTT,CASSLWTGVTQYF
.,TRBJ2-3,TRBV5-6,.,TGTGCCAGCAGCCCCAGGGTGGTGACAGATACGCAGTATTTT,CASSPRVVTDTQYF
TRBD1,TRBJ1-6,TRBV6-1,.,TGTGCCAGCAGTTCGGACAGGGTTGGTTCACCCCTCCACTTT,CASSSDRVGSPLHF
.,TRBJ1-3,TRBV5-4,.,TGTGCCAGCAGTTGGGACTCCAGCTCTGGAAACACCATATATTTT,CASSWDSSSGNTIYF
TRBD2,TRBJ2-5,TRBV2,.,TGTGCCAGCATCCAGCGGGAGGACTGGGAGACCCAGTACTTC,CASIQREDWETQYF
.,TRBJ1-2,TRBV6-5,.,TGTGCCAGCAGTGAACAGGGAAGAAGGGGCTACACCTTC,CASSEQGRRGYTF
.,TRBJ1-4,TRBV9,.,TGTGCCAGCAGTGCAAGCGGGATTTATAATGAAAAACTGTTTTTT,CASSASGIYNEKLFF
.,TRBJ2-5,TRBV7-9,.,TGTGCCAGCAGCCCACAGGAGACCCAGTACTTC,CASSPQETQYF
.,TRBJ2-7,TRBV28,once,TGTGCCAGCAGTTTAGCGCCTACCTACGAGCAGTACTTC,CASSLAPTYEQYF
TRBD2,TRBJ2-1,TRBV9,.,TGTGCCAGCAGCGTAGAGTTGAGGCGGGGGTCCTACAATGAGCAGTTCTTC,CASSVELRRGSYNEQFF
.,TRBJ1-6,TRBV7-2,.,TGTGCCAGCAGCTCCATGGGAGACTATAATTCACCCCTCCACTTT,CASSSMGDYNSPLHF